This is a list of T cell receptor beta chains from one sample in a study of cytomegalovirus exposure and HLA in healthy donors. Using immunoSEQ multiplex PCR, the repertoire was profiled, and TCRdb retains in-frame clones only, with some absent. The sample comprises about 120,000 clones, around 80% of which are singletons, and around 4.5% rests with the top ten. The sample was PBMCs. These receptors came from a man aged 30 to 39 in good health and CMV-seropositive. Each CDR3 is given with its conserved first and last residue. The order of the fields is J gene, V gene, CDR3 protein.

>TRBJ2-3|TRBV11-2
CASSLAPGGWSTDTQYF
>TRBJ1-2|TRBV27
CASSLSTPPGSGYTF
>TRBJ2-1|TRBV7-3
CASGPRVGGAAYNEQFF
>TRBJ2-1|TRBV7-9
CASSSGLAYGEQFF
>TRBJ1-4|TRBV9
CASSSRGIVGGEKLFF
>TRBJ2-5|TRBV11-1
CASSLFPSGGKETQYF
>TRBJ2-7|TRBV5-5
CASSQRTGTSYEQYF
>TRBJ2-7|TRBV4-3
CASSQDRDFSYEQYF
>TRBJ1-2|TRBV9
CASTQTSSNYGYTF
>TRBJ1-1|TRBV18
CASSPRVVMRTEAFF
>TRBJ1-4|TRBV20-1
CSAAPRGKLFF
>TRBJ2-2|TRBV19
CASSLGGGNTGELFF
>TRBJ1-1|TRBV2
CASWGGRDRQIYEAFF
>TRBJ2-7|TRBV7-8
CASSLDRVSHEQYF
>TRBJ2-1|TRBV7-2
CASSFFAGTGGYNEQFF
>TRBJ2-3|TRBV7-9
CSSSLQGVGTDTQYF
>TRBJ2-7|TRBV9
CASSVAAGANYEQYF
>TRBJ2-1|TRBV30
CAWRNRGWLAVHNEQFF
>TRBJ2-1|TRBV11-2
CASSFRGGGNEQFF
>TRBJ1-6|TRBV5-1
CASRREDSPLHF
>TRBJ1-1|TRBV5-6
CASSLGQYLAFF
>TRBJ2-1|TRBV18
CASSPPSSYNEQFF
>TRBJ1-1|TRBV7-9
CSSSQPDREGTEAFF
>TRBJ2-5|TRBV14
CASAGGETQYF
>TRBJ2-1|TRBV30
CAWRRLAGGYNEQFF
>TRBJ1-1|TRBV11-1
CASSFSLGDTEAFF
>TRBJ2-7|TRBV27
CASSSLSGYEQYF
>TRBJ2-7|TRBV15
CATSRARTAFHEQYF
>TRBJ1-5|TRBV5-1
CASSVGTEQPQHF
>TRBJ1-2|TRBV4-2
CASSQESLRTGDGYTF
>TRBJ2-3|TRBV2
CASSLAGGADTQYF
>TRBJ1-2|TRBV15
CATSRDRNYGYTF
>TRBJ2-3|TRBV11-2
CASSPWASGRRTDTQYF